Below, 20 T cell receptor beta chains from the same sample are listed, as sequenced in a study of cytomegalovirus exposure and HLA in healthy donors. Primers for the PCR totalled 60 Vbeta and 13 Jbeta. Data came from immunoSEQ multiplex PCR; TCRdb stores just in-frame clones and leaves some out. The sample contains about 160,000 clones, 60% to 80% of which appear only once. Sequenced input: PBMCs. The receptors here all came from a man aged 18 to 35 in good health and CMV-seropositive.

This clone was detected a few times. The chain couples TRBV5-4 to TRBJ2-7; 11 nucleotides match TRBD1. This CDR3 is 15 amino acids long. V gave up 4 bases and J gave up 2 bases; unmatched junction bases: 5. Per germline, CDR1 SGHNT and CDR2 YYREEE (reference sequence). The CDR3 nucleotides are TGTGCCAGCAGCCCCGGGACAGGGGGGACCTACGAGCAGTACTTC. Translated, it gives CASSPGTGGTYEQYF.

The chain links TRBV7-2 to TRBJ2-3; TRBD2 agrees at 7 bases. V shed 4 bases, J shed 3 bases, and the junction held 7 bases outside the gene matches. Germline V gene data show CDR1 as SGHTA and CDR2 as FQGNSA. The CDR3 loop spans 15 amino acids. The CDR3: CASSWEGGRTDTQYF. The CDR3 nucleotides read TGTGCCAGCAGCTGGGAGGGAGGGAGGACAGATACGCAGTATTTT.

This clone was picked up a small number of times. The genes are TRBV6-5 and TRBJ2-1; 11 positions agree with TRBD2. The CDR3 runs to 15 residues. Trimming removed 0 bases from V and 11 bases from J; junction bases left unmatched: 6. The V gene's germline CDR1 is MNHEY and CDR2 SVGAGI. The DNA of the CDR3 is TGTGCCAGCAGTTACTCGGGACTAGCGGACCTTAAGCAGTTCTTC. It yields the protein CASSYSGLADLKQFF.

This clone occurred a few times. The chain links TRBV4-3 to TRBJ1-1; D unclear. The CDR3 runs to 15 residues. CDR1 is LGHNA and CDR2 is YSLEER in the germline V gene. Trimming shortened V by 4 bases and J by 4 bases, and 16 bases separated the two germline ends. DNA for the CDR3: TGCGCCAGCAGCCTCGGGGTCCAAGGGCGCACTGAAGCTTTCTTT. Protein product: CASSLGVQGRTEAFF.

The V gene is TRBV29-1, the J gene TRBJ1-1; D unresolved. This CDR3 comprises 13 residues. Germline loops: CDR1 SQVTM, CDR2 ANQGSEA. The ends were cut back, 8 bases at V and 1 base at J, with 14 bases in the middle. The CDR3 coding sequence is TGCAGCTCCATTGAGCTAGGGAACACTGAAGCTTTCTTT. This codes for CSSIELGNTEAFF.

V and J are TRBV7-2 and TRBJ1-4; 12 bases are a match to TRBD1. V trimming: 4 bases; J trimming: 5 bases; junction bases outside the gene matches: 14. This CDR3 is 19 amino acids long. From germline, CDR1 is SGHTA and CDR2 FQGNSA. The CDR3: CASSSLGQGAQVVNEKLFF. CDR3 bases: TGTGCCAGCAGCTCGTTGGGACAGGGGGCGCAAGTAGTCAATGAAAAACTGTTTTTT.

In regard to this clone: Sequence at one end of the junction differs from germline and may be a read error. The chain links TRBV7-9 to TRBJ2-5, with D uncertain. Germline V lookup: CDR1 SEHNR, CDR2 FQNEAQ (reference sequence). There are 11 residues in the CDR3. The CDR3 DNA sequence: TGTTCCAGCAGCTCTCCGGAGACCCAGTACTTC. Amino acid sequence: CSSSSPETQYF.

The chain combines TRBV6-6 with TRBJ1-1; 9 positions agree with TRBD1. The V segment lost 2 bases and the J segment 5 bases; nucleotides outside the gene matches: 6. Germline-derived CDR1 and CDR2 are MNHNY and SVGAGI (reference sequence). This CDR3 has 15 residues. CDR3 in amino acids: CASSYEGQGVTEAFF. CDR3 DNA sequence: TGTGCCAGCAGTTACGAGGGACAGGGTGTAACTGAAGCTTTCTTT.

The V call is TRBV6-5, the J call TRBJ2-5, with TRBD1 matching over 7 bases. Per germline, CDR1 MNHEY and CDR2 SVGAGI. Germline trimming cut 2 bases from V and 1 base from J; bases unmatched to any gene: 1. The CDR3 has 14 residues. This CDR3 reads CASSYDRAQETQYF. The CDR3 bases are TGTGCCAGCAGTTACGACAGGGCCCAAGAGACCCAGTACTTC.

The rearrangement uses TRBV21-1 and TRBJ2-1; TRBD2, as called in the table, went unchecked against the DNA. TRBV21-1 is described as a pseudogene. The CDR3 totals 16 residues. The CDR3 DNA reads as TGTGCCAGCAGCCCACTATGGACTAGCGGAGACAATGAGCAGTTCTTC. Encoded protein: CASSPLWTSGDNEQFF.

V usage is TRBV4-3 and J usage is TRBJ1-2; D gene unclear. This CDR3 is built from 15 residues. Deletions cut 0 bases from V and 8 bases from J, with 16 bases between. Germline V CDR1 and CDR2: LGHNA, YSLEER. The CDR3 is CASSQDSRVGLGYTF. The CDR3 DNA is TGCGCCAGCAGCCAAGATTCGAGGGTAGGGCTGGGCTACACCTTC.

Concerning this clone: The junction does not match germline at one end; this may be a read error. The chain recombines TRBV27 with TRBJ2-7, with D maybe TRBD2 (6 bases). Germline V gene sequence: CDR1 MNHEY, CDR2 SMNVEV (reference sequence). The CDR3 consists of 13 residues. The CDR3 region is CASSFAGSSEQYF. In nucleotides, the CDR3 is TGTGCCAGCAGTTTCGCGGGATCCTCCGAGCAGTACTTC.

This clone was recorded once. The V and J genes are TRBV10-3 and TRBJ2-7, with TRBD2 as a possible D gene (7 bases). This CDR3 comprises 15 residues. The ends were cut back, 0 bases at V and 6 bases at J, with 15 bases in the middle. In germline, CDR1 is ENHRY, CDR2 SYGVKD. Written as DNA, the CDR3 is TGTGCCATCAGTGAGTCGGCATTCGGGGGGCGCGAGCAGTACTTC. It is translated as CAISESAFGGREQYF.

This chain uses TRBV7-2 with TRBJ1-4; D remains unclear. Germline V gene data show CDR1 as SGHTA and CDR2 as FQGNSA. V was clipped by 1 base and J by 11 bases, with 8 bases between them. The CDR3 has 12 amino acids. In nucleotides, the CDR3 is TGTGCCAGCAGCTTAGGTTCGGGGAAACTGTTTTTT. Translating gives CASSLGSGKLFF.

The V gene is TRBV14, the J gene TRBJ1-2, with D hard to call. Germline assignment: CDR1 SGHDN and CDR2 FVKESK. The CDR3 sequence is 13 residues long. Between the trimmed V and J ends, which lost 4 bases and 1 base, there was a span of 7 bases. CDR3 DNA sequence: TGTGCCAGCAGCCCTTCGGTTAACTATGGCTACACCTTC. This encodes CASSPSVNYGYTF.

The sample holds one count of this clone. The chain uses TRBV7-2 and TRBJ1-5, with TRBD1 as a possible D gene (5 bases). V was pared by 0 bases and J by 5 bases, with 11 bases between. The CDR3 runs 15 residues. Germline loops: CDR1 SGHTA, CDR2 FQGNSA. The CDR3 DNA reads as TGTGCCAGCAGCTTAGCGCTGGGGACTCATCAGCCCCAGCATTTT. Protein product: CASSLALGTHQPQHF.

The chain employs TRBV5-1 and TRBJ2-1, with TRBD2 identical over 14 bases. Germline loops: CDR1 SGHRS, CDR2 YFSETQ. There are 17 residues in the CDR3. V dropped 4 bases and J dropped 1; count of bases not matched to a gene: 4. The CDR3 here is CASSQRLAGGSYNEQFF. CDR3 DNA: TGCGCCAGCAGCCAGCGACTAGCGGGAGGGTCCTACAATGAGCAGTTCTTC.

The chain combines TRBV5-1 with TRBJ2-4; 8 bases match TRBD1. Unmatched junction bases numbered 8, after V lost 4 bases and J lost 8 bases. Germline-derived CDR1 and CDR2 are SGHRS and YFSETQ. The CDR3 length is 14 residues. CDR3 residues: CASSPTDRVYIQYF. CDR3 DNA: TGCGCCAGCAGCCCTACGGACAGGGTTTACATTCAGTACTTC.

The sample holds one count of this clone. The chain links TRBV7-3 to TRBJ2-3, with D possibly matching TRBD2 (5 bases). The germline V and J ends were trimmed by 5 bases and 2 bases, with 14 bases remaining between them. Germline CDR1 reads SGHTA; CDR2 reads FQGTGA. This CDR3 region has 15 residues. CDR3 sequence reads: CASSVASSYTDTQYF. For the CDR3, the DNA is TGTGCCAGCAGCGTAGCCTCTAGCTACACAGATACGCAGTATTTT.

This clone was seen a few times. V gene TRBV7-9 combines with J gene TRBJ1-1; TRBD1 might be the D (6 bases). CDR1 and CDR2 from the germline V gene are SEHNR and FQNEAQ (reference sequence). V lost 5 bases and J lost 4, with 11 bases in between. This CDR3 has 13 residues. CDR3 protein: CASSAGQFTEAFF. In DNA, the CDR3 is TGTGCCAGCAGCGCTGGACAGTTCACTGAAGCTTTCTTT.